This T cell receptor beta chain was obtained from a study of OX40 agonist ivuxolimab in advanced cancers. About the study as a whole: The costimulatory receptor OX40 (CD134) was targeted by ivuxolimab, a fully human IgG2 agonistic monoclonal antibody. Intravenous ivuxolimab was administered to patients every 2 weeks at six dose levels: 0.01, 0.1, 0.3, 1.5, 3 and 10 mg/kg. Of the approximately 50 dose-escalation patients, hepatocellular carcinoma was present in approximately 20, melanoma in approximately 15, renal cell carcinoma in 9 and head and neck cancer in 9. In the dose-escalation cohort, 70% to 90% of patients were male, and the mean age was 60 years with a range of 23 to 79. Patients were allowed to have had prior anti-PD-1, anti-PD-L1 or anti-CTLA-4 therapy, and around two fifths of the dose-escalation patients had been treated with checkpoint inhibitors. Partial responses were achieved by three dose-escalation patients, of whom one had hepatocellular carcinoma and two had cutaneous melanoma. Peripheral TCRbeta sequencing aimed to test whether ivuxolimab altered TCR sequence diversity and caused clonal T-cell expansion. The paper covers the monotherapy dose-escalation part of the phase I ivuxolimab trial, which included N of about 50 patients.

Looking up the germline V gene (reference sequence) yields CDR1 SEHNR and CDR2 FQNEAQ. The CDR3 runs 14 amino acids, cysteine and phenylalanine included. The read is trimmed to its CDR3 DNA, 42 bases read in frame from base 1. Germline trimming: 4 bases from V, 2 bases from J; junction bases outside gene matches: 4. The trial excluded patients who had a history of autoimmune disease or who were on systemic immunosuppression. Peripheral blood for TCR sequencing was collected from all dose cohorts at baseline, on cycle 4 day 1, and on cycle 7 day 1. Samples came from an open-label, multicenter, first-in-human phase I dose-escalation trial of ivuxolimab. Adults with locally advanced or metastatic melanoma, renal cell carcinoma, hepatocellular carcinoma or head and neck squamous cell carcinoma were enrolled in the trial. CD4+ and CD8+ T cells were sorted separately from peripheral blood before TCR sequencing.

Turning to this clone: Its antigen remains undetermined. Per-nucleotide qualities are absent, and no much larger clonotype sits a single base away.

For sequencing of the TCRbeta CDR3 region, genomic DNA was extracted from the sorted cells. TCRbeta CDR3 regions were sequenced using the immunoSEQ Assay. Held by TCRdb, this immuneACCESS table contains in-frame sequences only and omits some clones. Under half of the omission traces to an unresolved V gene where checked; the cause of the rest is unknown. The sample table holds about 15,000 clones, of which more than 75% were seen once. Of the sample, less than 35% falls within the top ten clones. Overall study outcomes, separate from this receptor: At doses from 0.1 to 3.0 mg/kg, clonal expansion was seen in both CD4+ and CD8+ blood T cells between baseline and week 6. In the 0.1-3.0 mg/kg groups, partial responders had among the lowest normalized peripheral clonal expansion, particularly in CD8+ T cells. Which antigens the clonally expanded peripheral T cells were specific for was not determined. After ivuxolimab, expanded clones were on average more numerous among CD8+ T cells than among CD4+ T cells. Low levels of normalized T-cell clonal expansion were also shown by some nonresponding patients.

The chain couples TRBV7-9 to TRBJ2-7; a stretch of 8 junction bases matches TRBD1. The receptor was isolated from an adult with an advanced solid tumor such as melanoma, head and neck, liver or kidney cancer. The sample here was CD4+ or CD8+ T cells sorted from blood, taken in a trial of the OX40 agonist ivuxolimab. The nucleotide sequence reads TGTGCCAGCAGCTCGGACAGGGACGCCTACGAGCAGTACTTC. This is translated as CASSSDRDAYEQYF.